This entry lists 22 T cell receptor beta chains sequenced from one sample in a study of metastatic and nonmetastatic thyroid tumors. Every patient was untreated before thyroid surgery. MiXCR reprocessed the PCR reads for TCRdb. The sample includes 34,000 or so clones, roughly a fifth of them seen just once. The sequenced material came from blood. The receptor set was obtained from a female donor with papillary thyroid cancer or a benign thyroid nodule (not recorded which). Some clones in this sample may be carry-over from other donors' samples.

The chain has TRBV6-1 and TRBJ2-7; D remains unclear. This CDR3 has 14 amino acids. The germline V gene encodes CDR1 MNHNS and CDR2 SASEGT. Trimming took off 6 bases at V and 2 bases at J, with 14 bases between the two ends. CDR3 residues: CASRLESFTYEQYF. The CDR3 DNA follows: TGTGCCAGCAGGCTAGAGAGTTTTACCTACGAGCAGTACTTC.

By share, this clone ranks as medium-sized. The V call is TRBV20-1, the J call TRBJ2-7; the match to TRBD1 covers 9 bases. CDR1 and CDR2 from the germline V gene are DFQATT and SNEGSKA (reference sequence). The CDR3 is 14 residues long. V lost 1 base to trimming and J lost 3 bases; unmatched junction nucleotides: 4. The CDR3 region is CSARGDRENYEQYF. CDR3 bases: TGCAGTGCTAGAGGGGACAGGGAAAACTACGAGCAGTACTTC.

The V gene is TRBV2, the J gene TRBJ2-1; the match to TRBD2 covers 9 bases. CDR1 SNHLY and CDR2 FYNNEI come from the germline V gene. There are 15 residues in the CDR3. The V segment lost 6 bases and the J segment 2 bases; nucleotides outside the gene matches: 5. The CDR3 is CASRDSGSPYNEQFF. For the CDR3, the DNA is TGTGCCAGCAGGGATAGCGGGAGTCCCTACAATGAGCAGTTCTTC.

This clone has a count of ten or more. A read error may explain this, as a much larger clone is one base away. This specimen includes other DNA sequences encoding the same CDR3. This chain uses TRBV20-1 with TRBJ2-7; TRBD1 is a possible D gene (5 bases). Germline V gene lookup returns CDR1 DFQATT and CDR2 SNEGSKA (reference sequence). This CDR3 region has 13 residues. Written as DNA, the CDR3 is TGCAGCGCTAGTAAGGTACCAGGGTCCGAGCAGTACTTC. Amino acid sequence: CSASKVPGSEQYF.

As to this clone: A read error may produce the germline difference seen at one junction end. This chain connects TRBV5-1 to TRBJ1-1; 7 positions match TRBD1. This CDR3 region has 13 residues. Per germline, CDR1 SGHRS and CDR2 YFSETQ. The CDR3 sequence: CASSLTGDTDAYF. The CDR3 coding sequence is TGCGCCAGCAGCTTGACAGGGGACACTGATGCTTACTTT.

This clone was picked up many times. This rearrangement joins TRBV12-5 to TRBJ2-1, with D possibly TRBD2 on 5 matching bases. In germline, CDR1 is LGHNT, CDR2 FRNRAP. This CDR3 contains 17 residues. Trimming left V 0 bases short and J 6 bases short, with 18 bases between. The CDR3 region has the DNA TGTGCTAGTGGTTTGGTACCGGGTCTAGCTGGGAGCAATGAGCAGTTCTTC. It yields the protein CASGLVPGLAGSNEQFF. The whole variable domain, remainder taken from reference TRBV12-5 and TRBJ2-1, is DARVTQTPRHKVTEMGQEVTMRCQPILGHNTVFWYRQTMMQGLELLAYFRNRAPLDDSGMPKDRFSAEMPDATLATLKIQPSEPRDSAVYFCASGLVPGLAGSNEQFFGPGTRLTVL.

The chain employs TRBV2 and TRBJ1-4; 9 bases fit TRBD1. The germline gives CDR1 SNHLY, CDR2 FYNNEI. There are 15 residues in the CDR3. V lost 6 bases to trimming and J lost 5 bases; unmatched junction nucleotides: 7. Here the CDR3 DNA reads TGTGCCAGCAGCGAAAACAGGGGGCTGAATGAAAAACTGTTTTTT. This gives the protein CASSENRGLNEKLFF.

This clone was picked up many times. This chain uses TRBV5-1 with TRBJ2-7, with TRBD2 identical over 12 bases. CDR1 SGHRS and CDR2 YFSETQ come from the germline V gene. The CDR3 length is 16 residues. J was trimmed by 0 bases and V by 4 bases; bases with no gene match: 5. The CDR3 loop is CASSAGLAGSSYEQYF. In DNA form, the CDR3 reads TGCGCCAGCAGCGCGGGACTAGCGGGTAGCTCCTACGAGCAGTACTTC.

This clone showed up many times. The chain has TRBV7-9 and TRBJ2-5, with 12 bases identical to TRBD2. The germline gives CDR1 SEHNR, CDR2 FQNEAQ (reference sequence). The V segment lost 2 bases and the J segment 6 bases; nucleotides outside the gene matches: 10. This CDR3 region has 17 residues. This CDR3 reads CASSLPILAGGPQTQYF. CDR3 DNA sequence: TGTGCCAGCAGCTTACCCATACTAGCGGGAGGTCCCCAGACCCAGTACTTC.

The chain recombines TRBV4-3 with TRBJ1-1; perhaps TRBD1 as D (5 bases). Germline-derived CDR1 and CDR2 are LGHNA and YSLEER. V lost 0 bases and J lost 7, with 12 bases in between. The length of the CDR3 is 14 residues. For the CDR3, the DNA is TGCGCCAGCAGCCAAGATCGGGGGGATGGTGAAGCTTTCTTT. This gives the protein CASSQDRGDGEAFF.

The sample holds many counts of this clone. V gene TRBV3-1 combines with J gene TRBJ1-5; D unresolved. This CDR3 has 15 residues. Germline lookup yields CDR1 LGHDT and CDR2 YNNKEL (reference sequence). Trimming took off 1 base at V and 3 bases at J, with 10 bases between the two ends. The CDR3 DNA is TGTGCCAGCAGCCAAGGGCCCGGGTCCAATCAGCCCCAGCATTTT. Residues: CASSQGPGSNQPQHF.

In its sample, this clone ranks as medium-sized. Other DNA sequences in the sample encode the same CDR3. The chain recombines TRBV6-1 with TRBJ1-2; perhaps TRBD1 as D (6 bases). Germline loops: CDR1 MNHNS, CDR2 SASEGT. Trimming pared 7 bases from V and 0 bases from J, leaving 18 bases between. CDR3 length equals 16 residues. CDR3 in amino acids: CASIHRATTSNYGYTF. CDR3 DNA sequence: TGTGCCAGCATTCACAGGGCCACCACCTCTAACTATGGCTACACCTTC.

The gene calls are TRBV5-1 and TRBJ1-5; D is undetermined. CDR3 length equals 16 residues. Germline CDR1 is SGHRS and CDR2 is YFSETQ. V was clipped by 0 bases and J by 0 bases, with 10 bases between them. CDR3 sequence: CASSLVGPNSNQPQHF. DNA of the CDR3: TGCGCCAGCAGCTTGGTCGGTCCAAATAGCAATCAGCCCCAGCATTTT.

The rearrangement uses TRBV6-1 and TRBJ1-5; maybe TRBD1 (6 bases). V lost 5 bases and J lost 5, with 10 bases in between. In germline, CDR1 is MNHNS, CDR2 SASEGT. This CDR3 spans 13 amino acids. As DNA, the CDR3 is TGTGCCAGCAGTAGGACAGTAGATCAGCCCCAGCATTTT. Its translation: CASSRTVDQPQHF.

The chain joins TRBV20-1 to TRBJ1-5, with 7 bases aligning to TRBD1. Germline values: CDR1 DFQATT, CDR2 SNEGSKA (reference sequence). This CDR3 comprises 14 residues. Losses at the gene ends were 2 bases for V and 4 bases for J; bases not matched to a gene: 5. Here the CDR3 DNA reads TGCAGTGCTAGAAGAGGGGGCGGGAATCAGCCCCAGCATTTT. Amino acids: CSARRGGGNQPQHF.

V gene TRBV7-2 combines with J gene TRBJ2-1; the D call may be TRBD1 or TRBD2 (5 bases each). V was shortened by 5 bases and J by 9 bases, with 14 bases between the two germline ends. The CDR3 has 13 residues. Looked up from germline, CDR1 is SGHTA and CDR2 is FQGNSA. This CDR3 is CASSPPYGTEQFF. CDR3 DNA sequence: TGTGCCAGCAGCCCCCCCTACGGGACTGAGCAGTTCTTC.

The V call is TRBV5-1, the J call TRBJ2-5; 10 nucleotides line up with TRBD1. V was clipped by 0 bases and J by 1 base; unmatched bases: 12. CDR3 length: 19 residues. CDR1 and CDR2 (germline): SGHRS, YFSETQ. The CDR3 is CASSLEYGRGTGAQETQYF. The CDR3 DNA follows: TGCGCCAGCAGCTTGGAGTACGGGCGTGGGACAGGGGCCCAAGAGACCCAGTACTTC.

The genes are TRBV18 and TRBJ2-1; 9 positions match TRBD2. J gave up 4 bases and V 8 bases, and 12 bases lay outside the gene matches. The CDR3 has 16 residues. Germline V gives CDR1 KGHSH, CDR2 LQKENI. For the CDR3, the DNA is TGTGCCAGCCAATCAGGTAGCGGGAGAGCTTACAATGAGCAGTTCTTC. Amino acid sequence: CASQSGSGRAYNEQFF.

This chain links TRBV12-3 or TRBV12-4 with TRBJ2-1; D perhaps matches TRBD2 (5 bases). The V gene lost 7 bases and the J gene lost 1 base, with 17 bases spanning the gap. The CDR3 has 16 residues. The CDR3 spells CASTADGKTSYNEQFF. DNA for the CDR3: TGTGCCAGCACTGCTGACGGGAAAACGTCCTACAATGAGCAGTTCTTC.

This clone was counted ten times or more. This chain links TRBV19 with TRBJ1-4; 9 nucleotides line up with TRBD1. J lost 3 bases, V lost 7 bases, and 6 bases had no gene match. The CDR3 sequence is 15 residues long. Looked up from germline, CDR1 is LNHDA and CDR2 is SQIVND (reference sequence). The CDR3 loop is CASIRTGAPNEKLFF. The CDR3 bases are TGTGCCAGTATACGGACAGGGGCCCCTAATGAAAAACTGTTTTTT. Complete variable domain (other parts from reference TRBV19 and TRBJ1-4): DGGITQSPKYLFRKEGQNVTLSCEQNLNHDAMYWYRQDPGQGLRLIYYSQIVNDFQKGDIAEGYSVSREKKESFPLTVTSAQKNPTAFYLCASIRTGAPNEKLFFGSGTQLSVL.

This chain connects TRBV7-8 to TRBJ2-1; a weak D match, TRBD1 (6 bases). V dropped 5 bases and J dropped 6 bases, with 17 bases sitting between them. The CDR3 extends over 15 amino acids. CDR1 SGHVS and CDR2 FQNEAQ come from the germline V gene. The CDR3 spells CASSPSGQGPNEQFF. DNA of the CDR3: TGTGCCAGCAGCCCCTCGGGGCAGGGGCCCAATGAGCAGTTCTTC.

This clone was seen repeatedly, ten times or more. The chain has TRBV5-5 and TRBJ2-7; D ambiguous. Germline V gene lookup returns CDR1 SGHKS and CDR2 YYEKEE (reference sequence). This CDR3 is 14 amino acids long. V was trimmed by 1 base and J by 1 base, leaving 9 bases between them. CDR3 in DNA: TGTGCCAGCAGCTTGCGATTCGAATCCTACGAGCAGTACTTC. Residues: CASSLRFESYEQYF.